Following are 32 T cell receptor beta chains from one sample sequenced in a study of early stage breast cancer tumors. Profiling relied on immunoSEQ multiplex PCR, and the TCRdb table lists in-frame clones only, not all of them. Of 25,000 to 35,000 clones in the sample, about 59% were seen once. Sequenced material: breast tumor tissue. The receptors come from a person aged 45 to 59 with breast cancer.

This clone has a single count. The chain's CDR3 is CASSLEGLPNTGELFF. The CDR3 DNA sequence: TGTGCCAGCAGCTTAGAGGGACTCCCGAACACCGGGGAGCTGTTTTTT. The genes are TRBV11-2 and TRBJ2-2; tentatively, D is TRBD2 (6 bases). Germline loops: CDR1 SGHAT, CDR2 FQNNGV. The CDR3 sequence is 16 residues long. Trimming took 0 bases from V and 0 from J, leaving 8 bases between them.

This clone showed up just a few times. This chain joins TRBV6-1 and TRBJ2-2; D possibly corresponds to TRBD2 (5 bases). The V end was cut by 6 bases, the J end by 4 bases, with 12 bases between. The CDR3 has 14 amino acids. CDR1 and CDR2 from the germline V gene are MNHNS and SASEGT. The CDR3 is CASSFERPTGELFF. The CDR3 DNA sequence: TGTGCCAGCAGCTTCGAGCGGCCCACCGGGGAGCTGTTTTTT.

This chain links TRBV7-3 with TRBJ1-1, with D possibly being TRBD1 (5 bases). The CDR3 runs to 14 residues. The germline CDR1 and CDR2 sequences are SGHTA and FQGTGA. V was shortened by 2 bases and J by 4 bases, with 11 bases between the two germline ends. The CDR3 nucleotides are TGTGCCAGCAGCTTATTGGGGGTGGGCACTGAAGCTTTCTTT. This encodes CASSLLGVGTEAFF.

J is TRBJ1-2 and V is TRBV27; no clear D. This CDR3 has 14 residues. Between the trimmed V and J ends, which lost 3 bases and 0 bases, there was a span of 8 bases. Germline V lookup: CDR1 MNHEY, CDR2 SMNVEV (reference sequence). Here the CDR3 DNA reads TGTGCCAGCAGTTTCACAGCCTCTAACTATGGCTACACCTTC. Its translation: CASSFTASNYGYTF.

This chain links TRBV5-4 with TRBJ2-7, with TRBD2 identical over 10 bases. The CDR3 length is 13 residues. CDR1 SGHNT and CDR2 YYREEE come from the germline V gene (reference sequence). Germline trimming cut 1 base from V and 7 bases from J; bases unmatched to any gene: 2. CDR3 sequence: CASSLSGRVEQYF. CDR3 bases: TGTGCCAGCAGCTTGAGCGGGAGGGTTGAGCAGTACTTC.

The sample holds a few counts of this clone. The chain couples TRBV5-4 to TRBJ2-6; D unresolved. From germline, CDR1 is SGHNT and CDR2 YYREEE (reference sequence). The CDR3 is 16 amino acids. V lost 4 bases to trimming and J lost 0 bases, with 11 bases between them. The chain's CDR3 is CASSPGPYSGANVLTF. CDR3 bases: TGTGCCAGCAGCCCTGGACCCTACTCTGGGGCCAACGTCCTGACTTTC.

The table lists this clone with a few counts. The rearrangement joins TRBV27 to TRBJ2-7; 10 bases agree with TRBD2. Germline V lookup: CDR1 MNHEY, CDR2 SMNVEV (reference sequence). The CDR3 extends over 14 amino acids. V trimming: 4 bases; J trimming: 5 bases; junction bases outside the gene matches: 5. CDR3 amino acids: CASSSSGSGNEQYF. DNA of the CDR3: TGTGCCAGCAGTTCTAGCGGGAGTGGAAACGAGCAGTACTTC.

The chain has TRBV4-3 and TRBJ1-2; no definite D call. The CDR3 is 12 amino acids. With 2 bases removed from V and 5 bases from J, the gap between germline ends came to 6 bases. Looked up from germline, CDR1 is LGHNA and CDR2 is YSLEER. The CDR3 DNA is TGCGCCAGCAGCCAAACGGGGTATGGCTACACCTTC. Translated, it gives CASSQTGYGYTF.

This clone was found many times. V is TRBV9 and J is TRBJ1-3; D might be TRBD1 (5 bases). Looked up from germline, CDR1 is SGDLS and CDR2 is YYNGEE. V was pared by 0 bases and J by 4 bases, with 11 bases between. This CDR3 region has 15 residues. The CDR3 protein is CASSVAQGVGNTIYF. CDR3 nucleotide sequence: TGTGCCAGCAGCGTAGCCCAAGGGGTGGGAAACACCATATATTTT.

The rearrangement links TRBV6-6 to TRBJ2-3; D uncertain. The germline V and J ends were trimmed by 2 bases and 0 bases, with 9 bases remaining between them. Per germline, CDR1 MNHNY and CDR2 SVGAGI (reference sequence). The CDR3 is 15 residues long. The CDR3, as DNA: TGTGCCAGCAGTTACCGGGCTACTAGCACAGATACGCAGTATTTT. Translating it yields CASSYRATSTDTQYF.

The chain couples TRBV5-1 to TRBJ2-7, with 10 positions matching TRBD1. Germline assignment: CDR1 SGHRS and CDR2 YFSETQ. The CDR3 spans 14 residues. With V trimmed by 7 bases and J by 6 bases, 10 bases remained unmatched. Written as DNA, the CDR3 is TGCGCCAGCGAGTCGGGACAGGGGTGGAGCGAGCAGTACTTC. Residues: CASESGQGWSEQYF.

This chain uses TRBV5-1 with TRBJ2-5; TRBD1 matches 12 bases. The CDR3 spans 15 residues. After removal of 3 bases from V and 4 bases from J, the junction contained 4 bases not matched to a gene. Germline CDR1 reads SGHRS; CDR2 reads YFSETQ. The DNA of the CDR3 is TGCGCCAGCAGCTCGGGACAGGGGGCTGGAGAGACCCAGTACTTC. This encodes CASSSGQGAGETQYF.

This CDR3 reads CASSQRPENTEAFF. The DNA of the CDR3 is TGTGCCAGTAGTCAGAGACCAGAGAACACTGAAGCTTTCTTT. V and J are TRBV19 and TRBJ1-1; D is undetermined. Germline CDR1 is LNHDA and CDR2 is SQIVND (reference sequence). Trimming left V 5 bases short and J 1 base short, with 11 bases between. The CDR3 covers 14 residues.

The CDR3 region is CASSEARTPNTEAFF. In nucleotides, the CDR3 is TGTGCCAGCAGTGAAGCGCGGACACCGAACACTGAAGCTTTCTTT. This chain joins TRBV2 and TRBJ1-1; maybe TRBD1 (5 bases). This CDR3 has 15 residues. V was shortened by 0 bases and J by 1 base, with 9 bases between the two germline ends. Germline CDR1 SNHLY, CDR2 FYNNEI.

The rearrangement joins TRBV7-8 to TRBJ1-5; D ambiguous. With 1 base removed from V and 5 bases from J, the gap between germline ends came to 6 bases. CDR3 size: 13 residues. The germline gives CDR1 SGHVS, CDR2 FQNEAQ. The chain's CDR3 is CASSLVKDQPQHF. In DNA form, the CDR3 reads TGTGCCAGCAGCTTAGTTAAAGATCAGCCCCAGCATTTT.

This chain connects TRBV10-1 to TRBJ2-1; the match to TRBD2 covers 7 bases. The junction had 6 bases not matched to a gene; V was cut back by 6 bases and J by 1 base. CDR3 length: 15 amino acids. Germline V CDR1 and CDR2: WNHNN, SYGVQD (reference sequence). CDR3 sequence reads: CASSEAGPSYNEQFF. The CDR3 nucleotides are TGCGCCAGCAGCGAAGCGGGACCGTCCTACAATGAGCAGTTCTTC.

This chain links TRBV2 with TRBJ2-7; 9 bases are a match to TRBD1. This CDR3 spans 13 amino acids. Germline CDR1 SNHLY, CDR2 FYNNEI. V gave up 6 bases and J gave up 6 bases; unmatched junction bases: 6. The CDR3 sequence: CASSLNRGREQYF. The CDR3 DNA reads TGTGCCAGCAGCCTAAACAGGGGGCGCGAGCAGTACTTC.

This clone came up a few times. The chain couples TRBV6-1 to TRBJ2-1, with D possibly matching TRBD2 (6 bases). The CDR3 has 14 amino acids. In germline, CDR1 is MNHNS, CDR2 SASEGT. V was trimmed by 7 bases and J by 9 bases, leaving 19 bases between them. The CDR3: CASNEREVSGEQFF. Here the CDR3 DNA reads TGTGCCAGCAACGAGAGGGAGGTTTCGGGTGAGCAGTTCTTC.

The chain uses TRBV19 and TRBJ1-3, with D possibly being TRBD1 (6 bases). Germline V gene data show CDR1 as LNHDA and CDR2 as SQIVND (reference sequence). Between the trimmed V and J ends, which lost 5 bases and 2 bases, there was a span of 16 bases. This CDR3 has 16 amino acids. This chain's CDR3 is CASSVNRAGAGNTIYF. The CDR3 DNA follows: TGTGCCAGTAGTGTCAACAGGGCCGGAGCTGGAAACACCATATATTTT.

This clone was found a few times. The rearrangement links TRBV15 to TRBJ2-1, with TRBD2 as a possible D gene (5 bases). The CDR3 contains 11 residues. Per germline, CDR1 LNHNV and CDR2 YYDKDF (reference sequence). Trimming took off 4 bases at V and 15 bases at J, with 13 bases between the two ends. The CDR3 spells CATSTRDALFF. CDR3 DNA sequence: TGTGCCACCAGCACCCGGGATGCTCTGTTCTTC.

V and J are TRBV6-5 and TRBJ1-5; D is perhaps TRBD1 (6 bases). The V gene's germline CDR1 is MNHEY and CDR2 SVGAGI. The CDR3 consists of 15 residues. V was trimmed by 6 bases and J by 7 bases, leaving 19 bases between them. The CDR3 loop is CASRDSGGGGQPQHF. The CDR3 coding sequence is TGTGCCAGCAGGGACTCGGGGGGGGGCGGACAGCCCCAGCATTTT.

The chain recombines TRBV6-5 with TRBJ2-7, with TRBD2 identical over 7 bases. This CDR3 comprises 14 residues. The J segment lost 2 bases and the V segment lost 0 bases, leaving 1 base of the junction unmatched. Germline V gene data show CDR1 as MNHEY and CDR2 as SVGAGI. The CDR3 sequence: CASSYSAGAYEQYF. In DNA form, the CDR3 reads TGTGCCAGCAGTTACTCTGCGGGAGCCTACGAGCAGTACTTC.

In nucleotides, the CDR3 is TGTGCCAGCAGCGCTACAGGGGCGGAGACCCAGTACTTC. It encodes CASSATGAETQYF. The chain uses TRBV6-6 and TRBJ2-5; TRBD1 matches 7 bases. Per the germline V gene, CDR1 is MNHNY and CDR2 is SVGAGI (reference sequence). The CDR3 consists of 13 residues. After removal of 6 bases from V and 5 bases from J, the junction contained 6 bases not matched to a gene.

J is TRBJ2-1 and V is TRBV27, with 7 positions matching TRBD2. Trimming cost V 2 bases and J 4 bases; bases outside gene matches: 8. The germline V gene encodes CDR1 MNHEY and CDR2 SMNVEV (reference sequence). The CDR3 runs 16 residues. CDR3 region: CASSLERTRPYNEQFF. The DNA of the CDR3 is TGTGCCAGCAGTTTAGAGAGGACTAGGCCGTACAATGAGCAGTTCTTC.

The chain joins TRBV27 to TRBJ2-6; TRBD1 might be the D (5 bases). Germline V lookup: CDR1 MNHEY, CDR2 SMNVEV (reference sequence). This CDR3 comprises 17 residues. V lost 6 bases, J lost 0 bases, and 15 bases lay in between. The DNA for the CDR3 is TGTGCCAGCAGCCCCTGGACAACCTTCTCTGGGGCCAACGTCCTGACTTTC. Translation gives CASSPWTTFSGANVLTF.

J is TRBJ2-7 and V is TRBV6-1, with TRBD1 identical over 7 bases. CDR3 length equals 15 residues. Germline V gives CDR1 MNHNS, CDR2 SASEGT. Trimming removed 2 bases from V and 2 bases from J; junction bases left unmatched: 6. CDR3 residues: CASSEQGQRTYEQYF. The CDR3 DNA reads TGTGCCAGCAGTGAACAGGGACAGCGTACCTACGAGCAGTACTTC.

The chain couples TRBV7-3 to TRBJ2-5; TRBD2 matches at 8 bases. The CDR3 is made up of 19 amino acids. Per the germline V gene, CDR1 is SGHTA and CDR2 is FQGTGA. V lost 0 bases to trimming and J lost 2 bases; unmatched junction nucleotides: 14. CDR3 sequence (DNA): TGTGCCAGCAGCTTAACTCTCTTTCGGGCCGGGACTAGGCAAGAGACCCAGTACTTC. Its translation is CASSLTLFRAGTRQETQYF.

This chain uses TRBV19 with TRBJ1-5, with D unclear. The V and J ends lost 7 bases and 4 bases respectively, with 17 bases between them. Germline assignment: CDR1 LNHDA and CDR2 SQIVND (reference sequence). The CDR3 is made up of 15 amino acids. The CDR3 here is CASKIIGRLNQPQHF. DNA for the CDR3: TGTGCCAGTAAAATAATCGGACGGTTGAATCAGCCCCAGCATTTT. Full variable domain (missing parts from reference TRBV19 and TRBJ1-5): DGGITQSPKYLFRKEGQNVTLSCEQNLNHDAMYWYRQDPGQGLRLIYYSQIVNDFQKGDIAEGYSVSREKKESFPLTVTSAQKNPTAFYLCASKIIGRLNQPQHFGDGTRLSIL.

The V gene is TRBV9, the J gene TRBJ2-3; weak D call: TRBD2 (5 bases). CDR1 is SGDLS and CDR2 is YYNGEE in the germline V gene. The CDR3 runs 14 residues. V dropped 0 bases and J dropped 2 bases, with 7 bases sitting between them. CDR3 in DNA: TGTGCCAGCAGCGTAGCCGGGAACACAGATACGCAGTATTTT. Protein product: CASSVAGNTDTQYF.

This clone appeared a few times. The chain uses TRBV30 and TRBJ1-1; 7 nucleotides agree with TRBD1. CDR3 size: 15 residues. V was pared by 2 bases and J by 3 bases, with 9 bases of the junction left unmatched. Germline lookup yields CDR1 GTSNPN and CDR2 SVGIG (reference sequence). CDR3 sequence (DNA): TGTGCCTGGAGTTCACAGGGGCGCGGGGACACTGAAGCTTTCTTT. Residues: CAWSSQGRGDTEAFF.

The J gene is TRBJ1-4, the V gene TRBV30; the D gene is possibly TRBD1 (6 bases). The CDR3 is made up of 16 amino acids. Germline V gives CDR1 GTSNPN, CDR2 SVGIG (reference sequence). V lost 4 bases to trimming and J lost 2 bases, with 17 bases between them. The CDR3 region is CAWIGRGGETNEKLFF. CDR3 coding DNA: TGTGCCTGGATAGGCAGGGGTGGAGAGACTAATGAAAAACTGTTTTTT.

This clone appeared a few times. V gene TRBV7-9 combines with J gene TRBJ2-3; 7 bases map to TRBD2. CDR1 and CDR2 (germline): SEHNR, FQNEAQ (reference sequence). The V and J ends lost 6 bases and 0 bases, in that order; junction bases with no gene match: 6. CDR3 length equals 15 residues. CDR3 residues: CASRRAGLSTDTQYF. CDR3 in DNA: TGTGCCAGCAGAAGAGCGGGACTAAGCACAGATACGCAGTATTTT. Complete variable domain (other parts from reference TRBV7-9 and TRBJ2-3): DTGVSQNPRHKITKRGQNVTFRCDPISEHNRLYWYRQTLGQGPEFLTYFQNEAQLEKSRLLSDRFSAERPKGSFSTLEIQRTEQGDSAMYLCASRRAGLSTDTQYFGPGTRLTVL.